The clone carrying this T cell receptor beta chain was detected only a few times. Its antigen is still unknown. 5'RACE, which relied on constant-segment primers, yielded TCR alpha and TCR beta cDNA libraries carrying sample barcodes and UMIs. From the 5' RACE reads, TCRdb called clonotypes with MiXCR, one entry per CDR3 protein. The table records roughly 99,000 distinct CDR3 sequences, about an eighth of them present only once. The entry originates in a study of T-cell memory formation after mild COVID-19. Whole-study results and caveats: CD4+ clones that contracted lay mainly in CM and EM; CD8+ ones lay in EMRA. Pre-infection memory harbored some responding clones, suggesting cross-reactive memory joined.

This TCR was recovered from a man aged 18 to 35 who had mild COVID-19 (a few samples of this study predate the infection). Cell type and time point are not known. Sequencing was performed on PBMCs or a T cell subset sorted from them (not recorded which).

CDR3 nucleotides: TGTGCCAGCAGCAAAGCCAGACTAGCGGGGGGGCCCGTTCAGTACTTC. Its protein product is CASSKARLAGGPVQYF. The J gene is TRBJ2-4, the V gene TRBV21-1; TRBD2 is the table's D call, not checked against the DNA. TRBV21-1 is annotated as a pseudogene. This CDR3 has 16 amino acids.